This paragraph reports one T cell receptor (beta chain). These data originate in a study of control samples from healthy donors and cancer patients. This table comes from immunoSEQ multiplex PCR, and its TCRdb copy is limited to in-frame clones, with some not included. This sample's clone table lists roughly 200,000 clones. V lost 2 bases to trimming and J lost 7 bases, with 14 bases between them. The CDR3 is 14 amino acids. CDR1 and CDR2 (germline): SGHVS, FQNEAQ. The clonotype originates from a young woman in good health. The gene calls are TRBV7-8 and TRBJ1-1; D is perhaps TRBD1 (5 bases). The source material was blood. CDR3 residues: CASSLNRGGIEAFF. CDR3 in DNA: TGTGCCAGCAGCTTAAACCGTGGGGGGATTGAAGCTTTCTTT. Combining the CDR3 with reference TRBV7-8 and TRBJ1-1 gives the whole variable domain GAGVSQSPRYKVAKRGQDVALRCDPISGHVSLFWYQQALGQGPEFLTYFQNEAQLDKSGLPSDRFFAERPEGSVSTLKIQRTQQEDSAVYLCASSLNRGGIEAFFGQGTRLTVV.